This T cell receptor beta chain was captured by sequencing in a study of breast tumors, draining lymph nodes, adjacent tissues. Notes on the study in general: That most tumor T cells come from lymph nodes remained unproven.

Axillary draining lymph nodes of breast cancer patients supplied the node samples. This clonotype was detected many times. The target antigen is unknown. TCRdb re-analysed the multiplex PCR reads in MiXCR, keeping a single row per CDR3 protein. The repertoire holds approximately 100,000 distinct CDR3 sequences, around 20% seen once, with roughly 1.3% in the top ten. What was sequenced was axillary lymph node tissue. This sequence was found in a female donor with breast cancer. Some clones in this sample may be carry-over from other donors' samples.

CDR3 coding DNA: TGTGCCAGCAGTTACGGGACAGGAGTAGGGTCACCCCTCCACTTT. It yields the protein CASSYGTGVGSPLHF. The chain uses TRBV6-5 and TRBJ1-6; 8 bases are shared with TRBD1. The CDR3 totals 15 residues. V lost 2 bases, J lost 10 bases, and 7 bases stayed unmatched. The germline CDR1 and CDR2 sequences are MNHEY and SVGAGI.